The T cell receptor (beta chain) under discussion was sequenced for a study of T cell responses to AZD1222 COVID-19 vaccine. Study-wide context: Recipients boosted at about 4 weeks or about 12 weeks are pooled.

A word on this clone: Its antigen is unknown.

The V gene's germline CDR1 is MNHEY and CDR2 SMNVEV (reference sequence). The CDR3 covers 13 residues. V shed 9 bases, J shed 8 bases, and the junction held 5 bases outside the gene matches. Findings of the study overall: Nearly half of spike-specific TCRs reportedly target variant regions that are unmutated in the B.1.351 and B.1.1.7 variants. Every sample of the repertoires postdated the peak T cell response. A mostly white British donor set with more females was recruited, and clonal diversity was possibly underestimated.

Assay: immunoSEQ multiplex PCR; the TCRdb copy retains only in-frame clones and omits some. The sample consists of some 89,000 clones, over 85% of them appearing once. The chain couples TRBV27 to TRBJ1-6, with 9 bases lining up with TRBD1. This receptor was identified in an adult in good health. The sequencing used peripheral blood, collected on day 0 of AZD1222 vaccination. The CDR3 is CASWTGDYSPLHF. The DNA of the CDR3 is TGTGCCAGTTGGACAGGGGATTATTCACCCCTCCACTTT.